Listed here are 19 T cell receptor beta chains from one sample, sequenced in a study of control samples from healthy donors and cancer patients. Profiled with immunoSEQ multiplex PCR; TCRdb holds only in-frame clones, not every one. The table lists about 130,000 clones, 90% to 95% of them singletons. The sample comprised PBMCs. The receptor set was obtained from a man aged 50 to 59 with head and neck cancer.

The chain couples TRBV4-2 to TRBJ2-5; tentative D call: TRBD1 (5 bases). The CDR3 contains 15 residues. Germline V gives CDR1 LGHNA, CDR2 YNFKEQ. Trimming stripped 0 bases from V and 4 bases from J, with 12 bases between. As DNA, the CDR3 is TGTGCCAGCAGCCAAGAGGGGCAGAATCGAGAGACCCAGTACTTC. It specifies CASSQEGQNRETQYF.

The rearrangement uses TRBV2 and TRBJ1-5; D is ambiguous. This CDR3 contains 14 residues. V lost 4 bases and J 7 bases, leaving 14 bases between the germline ends. Germline V CDR1 and CDR2: SNHLY, FYNNEI. CDR3: CASSVPGPQQPQHF. The CDR3, as DNA: TGTGCCAGCAGTGTTCCTGGTCCCCAGCAGCCCCAGCATTTT. The complete variable domain, with remaining parts taken from reference TRBV2 and TRBJ1-5, reads EPEVTQTPSHQVTQMGQEVILRCVPISNHLYFYWYRQILGQKVEFLVSFYNNEISEKSEIFDDQFSVERPDGSNFTLKIRSTKLEDSAMYFCASSVPGPQQPQHFGDGTRLSIL.

The rearrangement links TRBV30 to TRBJ2-5; D unclear. Germline lookup yields CDR1 GTSNPN and CDR2 SVGIG (reference sequence). The CDR3 runs to 13 residues. Trimming pared 2 bases from V and 4 bases from J, leaving 11 bases between. The CDR3 reads CAWSLVPTETQYF. Here the CDR3 DNA reads TGTGCCTGGAGTCTCGTTCCGACAGAGACCCAGTACTTC.

This rearrangement joins TRBV6-5 to TRBJ2-1; no reliable D call. Per germline, CDR1 MNHEY and CDR2 SVGAGI. The CDR3 length is 15 residues. Trimming took 8 bases from V and 4 from J, leaving 18 bases between them. CDR3 protein: CASQRRPSIYNEQFF. In DNA, the CDR3 is TGTGCCAGCCAGAGACGGCCCTCTATATACAATGAGCAGTTCTTC.

The chain joins TRBV10-3 to TRBJ2-6; TRBD1 might be the D (6 bases). Trimming pared 2 bases from V and 0 bases from J, leaving 8 bases between. The germline V gene encodes CDR1 ENHRY and CDR2 SYGVKD. CDR3 length equals 16 residues. CDR3 sequence: CAISEMGHSGANVLTF. Here the CDR3 DNA reads TGTGCCATCAGTGAGATGGGACACTCTGGGGCCAACGTCCTGACTTTC.

The V and J genes are TRBV4-2 and TRBJ2-4; D tentatively fits TRBD1 or TRBD2 (6 bases each). The CDR3 extends over 15 amino acids. The ends were cut back, 0 bases at V and 8 bases at J, with 14 bases in the middle. CDR1 LGHNA and CDR2 YNFKEQ come from the germline V gene. CDR3 in DNA: TGTGCCAGCAGCCAAGAGGTGGGGGGCAGGGACATTCAGTACTTC. Its translation: CASSQEVGGRDIQYF.

The J gene is TRBJ2-4, the V gene TRBV19, with D possibly TRBD2 on 6 matching bases. The germline CDR1 and CDR2 sequences are LNHDA and SQIVND (reference sequence). The length of the CDR3 is 13 residues. Trimming took 5 bases from V and 4 from J, leaving 9 bases between them. Here the CDR3 reads CASSHREKNIQYF. DNA for the CDR3: TGTGCCAGTAGTCACCGGGAGAAAAACATTCAGTACTTC.

This clone has only a few counts. V usage is TRBV7-8 and J usage is TRBJ1-1; D is undetermined. V was shortened by 0 bases and J by 2 bases, with 4 bases between the two germline ends. Looked up from germline, CDR1 is SGHVS and CDR2 is FQNEAQ. The length of the CDR3 is 13 residues. The DNA for the CDR3 is TGTGCCAGCAGCTTAGCAGCCAACACTGAAGCTTTCTTT. Translated, it gives CASSLAANTEAFF.

This sequence joins TRBV12-5 and TRBJ1-4; TRBD1 is a possible D gene (6 bases). With 2 bases removed from V and 4 bases from J, the gap between germline ends came to 11 bases. The germline V gene encodes CDR1 LGHNT and CDR2 FRNRAP. The CDR3 runs 15 residues. CDR3 DNA: TGTGCTAGTGGTTTGTTAGGGGGGGATAATGAAAAACTGTTTTTT. Protein: CASGLLGGDNEKLFF.

This chain joins TRBV28 and TRBJ2-7; D ambiguous. Germline V lookup: CDR1 MDHEN, CDR2 SYDVKM. V lost 7 bases and J 4 bases, leaving 2 bases between the germline ends. The CDR3 covers 9 residues. The CDR3 DNA reads as TGTGCCAGCATGTACGAGCAGTACTTC. This gives the protein CASMYEQYF.

J is TRBJ2-3 and V is TRBV4-1; D remains ambiguous. The CDR3 has 16 amino acids. The V gene's germline CDR1 is MGHRA and CDR2 YSYEKL. V was trimmed by 4 bases and J by 0 bases, leaving 14 bases between them. CDR3 protein: CASSLPQHTSTDTQYF. The DNA for the CDR3 is TGCGCCAGCAGCCTCCCCCAACACACTAGCACAGATACGCAGTATTTT.

The chain has TRBV30 and TRBJ2-7, with D uncertain. This CDR3 region has 11 residues. Germline values: CDR1 GTSNPN, CDR2 SVGIG (reference sequence). Trimming left V 1 base short and J 4 bases short, with 5 bases between. The CDR3: CAWSGGYEQYF. CDR3 DNA sequence: TGTGCCTGGAGTGGGGGATACGAGCAGTACTTC.

The chain has TRBV9 and TRBJ2-2, with TRBD2 as a possible D gene (6 bases). CDR1 is SGDLS, CDR2 YYNGEE, per germline. This CDR3 is 16 amino acids long. The V end was cut by 4 bases, the J end by 5 bases, with 18 bases between. CDR3 in amino acids: CASSPLGLSLTGELFF. The CDR3 region has the DNA TGTGCCAGCAGCCCGCTGGGACTGTCCTTGACCGGGGAGCTGTTTTTT.

V gene TRBV4-3 combines with J gene TRBJ1-5; weak D call: TRBD1 (5 bases). This CDR3 region has 15 residues. The V end lost 0 bases, the J end lost 6 bases, and 12 bases lay between the germline ends. The germline V gene has CDR1 LGHNA and CDR2 YSLEER. DNA of the CDR3: TGCGCCAGCAGCCAAGAGTCAGGGCCCGGTCAGCCCCAGCATTTT. It translates to CASSQESGPGQPQHF.

J is TRBJ2-7 and V is TRBV9, with 9 bases aligning to TRBD2. The CDR3 totals 15 residues. The V gene's germline CDR1 is SGDLS and CDR2 YYNGEE. V shed 0 bases, J shed 0 bases, and the junction held 1 base outside the gene matches. CDR3 bases: TGTGCCAGCAGCGTAGCTAGCGGGGCCTCCTACGAGCAGTACTTC. Translating gives CASSVASGASYEQYF.

J is TRBJ1-5 and V is TRBV4-2; no clear D. The CDR3 is made up of 13 amino acids. Germline loops: CDR1 LGHNA, CDR2 YNFKEQ. The V end lost 9 bases, the J end lost 1 base, and 10 bases lay between the germline ends. CDR3 region: CASATGSNQPQHF. The CDR3 DNA reads TGTGCCAGTGCTACTGGGAGCAATCAGCCCCAGCATTTT.

The rearrangement uses TRBV9 and TRBJ2-7; D is undetermined. Germline CDR1 and CDR2: SGDLS and YYNGEE. Trimming pared 4 bases from V and 0 bases from J, leaving 11 bases between. The CDR3 totals 14 residues. The CDR3 protein is CASSFGIPSYEQYF. The CDR3 DNA reads as TGTGCCAGCAGCTTCGGAATTCCCTCCTACGAGCAGTACTTC.

This clone was seen once. V is TRBV12-3 or TRBV12-4 and J is TRBJ1-1; D is possibly TRBD1 (5 bases). Between the trimmed V and J ends, which lost 5 bases and 9 bases, there was a span of 16 bases. The CDR3 totals 13 residues. The CDR3 DNA reads TGTGCCAGCAGTCCACCTACAGGCGGGAAAGCTTTCTTT. Translated, it gives CASSPPTGGKAFF.

This sequence joins TRBV14 and TRBJ1-1; TRBD1 is a possible D gene (5 bases). The CDR3 runs to 16 residues. The V and J ends lost 0 bases and 4 bases respectively, with 15 bases between them. CDR1 SGHDN and CDR2 FVKESK come from the germline V gene. The CDR3 loop is CASSQEVGRGFTEAFF. CDR3 sequence (DNA): TGTGCCAGCAGCCAAGAAGTGGGGCGCGGGTTCACTGAAGCTTTCTTT.